A selection of T cell receptor beta chains follows, all from one sample in a study of Ad26.COV2.S vaccination and SARS-CoV-2 variants. Using immunoSEQ multiplex PCR, the repertoire was profiled, and TCRdb retains in-frame clones only, with some absent. The sample holds about 420,000 clones, 85% to 90% seen once. The sample consisted of peripheral blood, taken in a trial of Ad26.COV2.S vaccine versus placebo. These receptors all stem from a person between 18 and 65 years old who received the Ad26.COV2.S COVID-19 vaccine or a placebo. CDR3s include the opening cysteine and the closing phenylalanine or tryptophan. D genes are given only for firm matches. Clone size is not always given. Where it is, it says once, few, many or a class for expanded clones.

J gene: TRBJ1-6
clone size: -
V gene: TRBV7-2
D gene: -
CDR3 protein: CASSLEGRTNSPLHF
CDR3 DNA: TGTGCCAGCAGCTTAGAGGGACGGACTAATTCACCCCTCCACTTT

J gene: TRBJ2-3
clone size: -
V gene: TRBV12-3/TRBV12-4
D gene: -
CDR3 protein: CASRGITDTQYF
CDR3 DNA: TGTGCCAGCCGGGGGATCACAGATACGCAGTATTTT

J gene: TRBJ1-6
clone size: few
V gene: TRBV5-4
D gene: -
CDR3 protein: CASSLGRGLLDSPLHF
CDR3 DNA: TGTGCCAGCAGCTTGGGCAGGGGCCTTCTCGATTCACCCCTCCACTTT

J gene: TRBJ2-1
clone size: -
V gene: TRBV18
D gene: TRBD1
CDR3 protein: CASSSTTGGNEQFF
CDR3 DNA: TGTGCCAGCTCATCAACTACAGGGGGAAATGAGCAGTTCTTC

J gene: TRBJ1-4
clone size: -
V gene: TRBV5-1
D gene: TRBD1
CDR3 protein: CASSRGTGSEKLFF
CDR3 DNA: TGCGCCAGCAGCCGCGGGACAGGGTCTGAAAAACTGTTTTTT

J gene: TRBJ2-5
clone size: -
V gene: TRBV18
D gene: -
CDR3 protein: CASSPGGKETQYF
CDR3 DNA: TGTGCCAGCTCACCAGGAGGGAAAGAGACCCAGTACTTC

J gene: TRBJ2-2
clone size: few
V gene: TRBV6-2/TRBV6-3
D gene: -
CDR3 protein: CASSSTGLGELFF
CDR3 DNA: TGTGCCAGCAGCTCGACAGGACTCGGGGAGCTGTTTTTT

J gene: TRBJ2-4
clone size: -
V gene: TRBV7-2
D gene: -
CDR3 protein: CASSFEAENIQYF
CDR3 DNA: TGTGCCAGCAGCTTTGAGGCCGAAAACATTCAGTACTTC

J gene: TRBJ1-6
clone size: -
V gene: TRBV6-2/TRBV6-3
D gene: TRBD1
CDR3 protein: CASSYGQGSSPLHF
CDR3 DNA: TGTGCCAGCAGTTACGGACAGGGTAGTTCACCCCTCCACTTT

J gene: TRBJ1-5
clone size: -
V gene: TRBV19
D gene: -
CDR3 protein: CASSIHRLESNQPQHF
CDR3 DNA: TGTGCCAGTAGTATTCACAGGCTCGAGAGCAATCAGCCCCAGCATTTT

J gene: TRBJ2-2
clone size: -
V gene: TRBV19
D gene: -
CDR3 protein: CASSIVATGELFF
CDR3 DNA: TGTGCCAGTAGTATAGTGGCCACCGGGGAGCTGTTTTTT

J gene: TRBJ2-7
clone size: -
V gene: TRBV10-3
D gene: TRBD1
CDR3 protein: CATGGQESYEQYF
CDR3 DNA: TGTGCCACGGGCGGACAGGAATCCTACGAGCAGTACTTC

J gene: TRBJ1-5
clone size: -
V gene: TRBV10-1
D gene: -
CDR3 protein: CASSESKGQPQHF
CDR3 DNA: TGCGCCAGCAGTGAGTCGAAGGGTCAGCCCCAGCATTTT

J gene: TRBJ1-2
clone size: -
V gene: TRBV25-1
D gene: -
CDR3 protein: CASSEWDKSYGYTF
CDR3 DNA: TGTGCCAGCAGTGAATGGGACAAGTCCTATGGCTACACCTTC

J gene: TRBJ2-1
clone size: -
V gene: TRBV30
D gene: -
CDR3 protein: CAWIQGYDEQFF
CDR3 DNA: TGTGCCTGGATACAGGGATACGATGAGCAGTTCTTC

J gene: TRBJ1-4
clone size: once
V gene: TRBV27
D gene: -
CDR3 protein: CASSPRGGLNEKLFF
CDR3 DNA: TGTGCCAGCAGTCCCCGGGGGGGGTTGAATGAAAAACTGTTTTTT

J gene: TRBJ1-1
clone size: -
V gene: TRBV19
D gene: -
CDR3 protein: CASLTGNTEAFF
CDR3 DNA: TGTGCCAGTCTCACAGGGAACACTGAAGCTTTCTTT

J gene: TRBJ2-1
clone size: -
V gene: TRBV5-1
D gene: -
CDR3 protein: CASSSQGGAHEQFF
CDR3 DNA: TGCGCCAGCAGCTCCCAGGGGGGGGCCCATGAGCAGTTCTTC

J gene: TRBJ2-1
clone size: -
V gene: TRBV4-2
D gene: -
CDR3 protein: CASSQAGEHEQFF
CDR3 DNA: TGTGCCAGCAGCCAAGCGGGGGAGCATGAGCAGTTCTTC

J gene: TRBJ1-1
clone size: -
V gene: TRBV5-1
D gene: -
CDR3 protein: CASSLTGAHTEAFF
CDR3 DNA: TGCGCCAGCAGCTTGACGGGGGCGCACACTGAAGCTTTCTTT

J gene: TRBJ2-5
clone size: -
V gene: TRBV6-6
D gene: -
CDR3 protein: CASSYSDRNQETQYF
CDR3 DNA: TGTGCCAGCAGTTACTCGGACAGAAACCAAGAGACCCAGTACTTC

J gene: TRBJ2-3
clone size: -
V gene: TRBV27
D gene: TRBD1
CDR3 protein: CASSLSRGFGRGATDTQYF
CDR3 DNA: TGTGCCAGCAGTTTATCCAGGGGGTTCGGCAGGGGAGCCACAGATACGCAGTATTTT

J gene: TRBJ1-1
clone size: -
V gene: TRBV7-2
D gene: -
CDR3 protein: CASRTRSYLEAFF
CDR3 DNA: TGTGCCAGCAGGACCAGGAGCTACCTTGAAGCTTTCTTT

J gene: TRBJ2-3
clone size: -
V gene: TRBV7-9
D gene: TRBD2
CDR3 protein: CASLSRGMGTDTQYF
CDR3 DNA: TGTGCCAGCCTTTCGCGGGGGATGGGCACAGATACGCAGTATTTT

J gene: TRBJ2-1
clone size: -
V gene: TRBV7-9
D gene: -
CDR3 protein: CATRGAYYNEQFF
CDR3 DNA: TGTGCCACCCGGGGGGCCTACTACAATGAGCAGTTCTTC

J gene: TRBJ2-1
clone size: -
V gene: TRBV30
D gene: TRBD2
CDR3 protein: CAWSARGADEQFF
CDR3 DNA: TGTGCCTGGTCGGCGCGGGGGGCCGATGAGCAGTTCTTC

J gene: TRBJ1-5
clone size: -
V gene: TRBV30
D gene: TRBD1
CDR3 protein: CAWSYRGYSNQPQHF
CDR3 DNA: TGTGCCTGGAGTTACAGGGGTTATAGCAATCAGCCCCAGCATTTT

J gene: TRBJ2-2
clone size: -
V gene: TRBV7-9
D gene: -
CDR3 protein: CASSSASGTENTGELFF
CDR3 DNA: TGTGCCAGCAGCTCGGCATCCGGGACGGAGAACACCGGGGAGCTGTTTTTT

J gene: TRBJ2-7
clone size: -
V gene: TRBV2
D gene: -
CDR3 protein: CASSEGDESYEQYF
CDR3 DNA: TGTGCCAGCAGTGAAGGGGATGAGAGCTACGAGCAGTACTTC

J gene: TRBJ2-7
clone size: -
V gene: TRBV5-1
D gene: -
CDR3 protein: CASSTGTASSYEQYF
CDR3 DNA: TGCGCCAGCAGTACCGGGACCGCGAGCTCCTACGAGCAGTACTTC

J gene: TRBJ2-3
clone size: once
V gene: TRBV2
D gene: -
CDR3 protein: CASRLDSTLDTQYF
CDR3 DNA: TGTGCCAGCCGTTTGGACTCAACCCTCGATACGCAGTATTTT

J gene: TRBJ2-7
clone size: few
V gene: TRBV19
D gene: -
CDR3 protein: CASSIMGTPYEQYF
CDR3 DNA: TGTGCCAGTAGTATAATGGGAACCCCCTATGAGCAGTACTTC

J gene: TRBJ2-1
clone size: -
V gene: TRBV30
D gene: -
CDR3 protein: CAWNQGDSYNEQFF
CDR3 DNA: TGTGCCTGGAATCAAGGAGATTCCTACAATGAGCAGTTCTTC

J gene: TRBJ2-7
clone size: -
V gene: TRBV7-8
D gene: -
CDR3 protein: CASSLSGTTYEQYF
CDR3 DNA: TGTGCCAGCAGCCTCTCCGGGACAACATACGAGCAGTACTTC

J gene: TRBJ2-3
clone size: once
V gene: TRBV6-5
D gene: TRBD2
CDR3 protein: CASRNRGGGTDTQYF
CDR3 DNA: TGTGCCAGCAGAAACCGCGGGGGGGGAACAGATACGCAGTATTTT

J gene: TRBJ2-5
clone size: -
V gene: TRBV5-1
D gene: -
CDR3 protein: CASSLVQGGETQYF
CDR3 DNA: TGCGCCAGCAGCTTGGTTCAAGGCGGAGAGACCCAGTACTTC

J gene: TRBJ1-1
clone size: -
V gene: TRBV7-6
D gene: TRBD1
CDR3 protein: CASSLGGARGRNEAFF
CDR3 DNA: TGTGCCAGCAGCTTAGGGGGGGCCAGGGGGAGGAATGAAGCTTTCTTT

J gene: TRBJ1-2
clone size: once
V gene: TRBV5-1
D gene: TRBD1
CDR3 protein: CASSSARRDSRGYTF
CDR3 DNA: TGCGCCAGCAGCTCCGCCCGAAGGGACAGTCGTGGCTACACCTTC

J gene: TRBJ2-7
clone size: -
V gene: TRBV27
D gene: TRBD1
CDR3 protein: CASSLDRRLGNRGVERCEQYF
CDR3 DNA: TGTGCCAGCAGTTTGGACAGAAGGTTAGGAAACAGGGGGGTCGAAAGGTGCGAGCAGTACTTC

J gene: TRBJ2-1
clone size: -
V gene: TRBV5-1
D gene: -
CDR3 protein: CASTGRTDGEQFF
CDR3 DNA: TGCGCCAGCACCGGAAGGACTGATGGTGAGCAGTTCTTC

J gene: TRBJ2-2
clone size: -
V gene: TRBV30
D gene: -
CDR3 protein: CAWSLRGDLPGELFF
CDR3 DNA: TGTGCCTGGAGCCTCAGGGGGGATTTACCCGGGGAGCTGTTTTTT

J gene: TRBJ2-7
clone size: -
V gene: TRBV29-1
D gene: TRBD2
CDR3 protein: CSVNQGAAGGQYF
CDR3 DNA: TGCAGCGTTAATCAGGGCGCCGCGGGGGGGCAGTACTTC

J gene: TRBJ2-3
clone size: -
V gene: TRBV29-1
D gene: -
CDR3 protein: CSVSYSILGTDTQYF
CDR3 DNA: TGCAGCGTCTCATACAGCATTTTGGGCACAGATACGCAGTATTTT

J gene: TRBJ2-7
clone size: -
V gene: TRBV9
D gene: TRBD1
CDR3 protein: CASSVAGTGYEQYF
CDR3 DNA: TGTGCCAGCAGCGTGGCCGGGACAGGCTACGAGCAGTACTTC

J gene: TRBJ1-6
clone size: -
V gene: TRBV24-1
D gene: TRBD1
CDR3 protein: CATSDSRQGSPLHF
CDR3 DNA: TGTGCCACCAGTGATAGCAGACAGGGTTCACCCCTCCACTTT

J gene: TRBJ2-7
clone size: -
V gene: TRBV7-9
D gene: -
CDR3 protein: CASSNQAGAAVEQYF
CDR3 DNA: TGTGCCAGCAGTAACCAGGCGGGGGCGGCTGTCGAGCAGTACTTC

J gene: TRBJ2-2
clone size: few
V gene: TRBV5-5
D gene: TRBD2
CDR3 protein: CASSSLVRGAGGELFF
CDR3 DNA: TGTGCCAGCAGCTCCCTGGTGCGGGGGGCCGGCGGGGAGCTGTTTTTT

J gene: TRBJ2-7
clone size: once
V gene: TRBV28
D gene: TRBD2
CDR3 protein: CASSPPSGGELEQYF
CDR3 DNA: TGTGCCAGCAGTCCGCCTAGCGGGGGGGAGTTGGAGCAGTACTTC

J gene: TRBJ1-2
clone size: -
V gene: TRBV28
D gene: -
CDR3 protein: CASSFQREGVYGYTF
CDR3 DNA: TGTGCCAGCAGTTTCCAACGGGAAGGGGTCTATGGCTACACCTTC